These 17 T cell receptor beta chains originate from one sample sequenced in a study of shared clonotypes between healthy human individuals. CD45RO-negative CD8 cells positively selected for CCR7 made up the naive population, which excluded terminally differentiated effector memory CD45RA+ cells. Clones were sequenced by immunoSEQ multiplex PCR, and TCRdb holds only the in-frame ones, with some missing. The table has about 2.1 million clones, approximately 92% seen once. Input material: naive CD8+ T cells from PBMCs. All receptors come from a man aged 18 to 29 in good health. Some clones in this sample may be carry-over from other donors' samples.

The chain carries TRBV14 and TRBJ2-7; 11 positions match TRBD2. Germline loops: CDR1 SGHDN, CDR2 FVKESK. The length of the CDR3 is 16 residues. V dropped 6 bases and J dropped 0; count of bases not matched to a gene: 7. The CDR3 DNA sequence: TGTGCCAGCAGTGAAAGGACTAGCGGGTACTCCTACGAGCAGTACTTC. The encoded protein is CASSERTSGYSYEQYF.

The chain employs TRBV28 and TRBJ1-5, with TRBD1 matching over 9 bases. The CDR3 is made up of 14 amino acids. In germline, CDR1 is MDHEN, CDR2 SYDVKM. J gave up 4 bases and V 8 bases, and 6 bases lay outside the gene matches. Here the CDR3 reads CASLGTGINQPQHF. CDR3 coding DNA: TGTGCCAGCCTCGGGACAGGGATAAATCAGCCCCAGCATTTT.

This sequence joins TRBV12-5 and TRBJ2-3; TRBD1 agrees at 7 bases. Losses at the gene ends were 6 bases for V and 0 bases for J; bases not matched to a gene: 3. CDR1 LGHNT and CDR2 FRNRAP come from the germline V gene. CDR3 length: 14 amino acids. The CDR3 sequence: CASGRGQSTDTQYF. CDR3 DNA: TGTGCTAGTGGCCGGGGACAGAGCACAGATACGCAGTATTTT.

The J gene is TRBJ1-5, the V gene TRBV5-1; maybe TRBD1 (5 bases). V shed 1 base and J shed 4 bases, with 9 bases lying between them. Per germline, CDR1 SGHRS and CDR2 YFSETQ. This CDR3 region has 14 residues. This CDR3 reads CASSLLPGNQPQHF. The CDR3 DNA reads as TGCGCCAGCAGCTTGCTGCCAGGGAATCAGCCCCAGCATTTT. The full variable domain, completed using reference TRBV5-1 and TRBJ1-5, is KAGVTQTPRYLIKTRGQQVTLSCSPISGHRSVSWYQQTPGQGLQFLFEYFSETQRNKGNFPGRFSGRQFSNSRSEMNVSTLELGDSALYLCASSLLPGNQPQHFGDGTRLSIL.

Worth noting for this clone: Distinct nucleotide sequences in the sample also encode this CDR3. The gene calls are TRBV4-1 and TRBJ1-3, with D unresolved. Germline assignment: CDR1 MGHRA and CDR2 YSYEKL. Trimming removed 1 base at V and 4 bases at J, with 11 bases between. The CDR3 covers 15 residues. CDR3 sequence reads: CASSQVGGRGNTIYF. The CDR3 DNA follows: TGCGCCAGCAGCCAAGTAGGTGGAAGAGGAAACACCATATATTTT.

The chain uses TRBV11-2 and TRBJ2-2; D remains ambiguous. Trimming left V 3 bases short and J 1 base short, with 6 bases between. CDR3 size: 14 residues. Germline CDR1 reads SGHAT; CDR2 reads FQNNGV. The CDR3 reads CASSLGLNTGELFF. CDR3 sequence (DNA): TGTGCCAGCAGCTTGGGGTTGAACACCGGGGAGCTGTTTTTT.

V usage is TRBV28 and J usage is TRBJ2-7; D gene uncertain. Per germline, CDR1 MDHEN and CDR2 SYDVKM. Trimming removed 1 base at V and 4 bases at J, with 11 bases between. CDR3 length equals 14 residues. This chain's CDR3 is CASSLLGSRYEQYF. CDR3 bases: TGTGCCAGCAGTTTATTAGGGTCGAGATACGAGCAGTACTTC.

CDR3 sequence reads: CASSLRRERGYEQYF. CDR3 nucleotide sequence: TGTGCCAGCAGCTTGCGGCGGGAGCGGGGCTACGAGCAGTACTTC. The chain recombines TRBV5-4 with TRBJ2-7; 7 bases line up with TRBD2. Germline loops: CDR1 SGHNT, CDR2 YYREEE (reference sequence). The CDR3 covers 15 residues. The J segment lost 3 bases and the V segment lost 1 base, leaving 7 bases of the junction unmatched.

Of note for this clone: The sample contains more than one DNA sequence encoding this CDR3. This chain joins TRBV28 and TRBJ2-7; perhaps TRBD2 as D (5 bases). Germline-derived CDR1 and CDR2 are MDHEN and SYDVKM. There are 14 residues in the CDR3. The ends were cut back, 1 base at V and 3 bases at J, with 10 bases in the middle. CDR3 region: CASSLFGGGYEQYF. Here the CDR3 DNA reads TGTGCCAGCAGTTTATTTGGCGGAGGCTACGAGCAGTACTTC.

The chain carries TRBV5-1 and TRBJ1-1; D is unclear. V was shortened by 3 bases and J by 4 bases, with 16 bases between the two germline ends. This CDR3 has 15 residues. The germline CDR1 and CDR2 sequences are SGHRS and YFSETQ. Here the CDR3 DNA reads TGCGCCAGCAGCTCATCAAGGGAGATAGGCACTGAAGCTTTCTTT. As protein: CASSSSREIGTEAFF. Complete variable domain (other parts from reference TRBV5-1 and TRBJ1-1): KAGVTQTPRYLIKTRGQQVTLSCSPISGHRSVSWYQQTPGQGLQFLFEYFSETQRNKGNFPGRFSGRQFSNSRSEMNVSTLELGDSALYLCASSSSREIGTEAFFGQGTRLTVV.

The CDR3 reads CASSWGEGARTEAFF. The DNA of the CDR3 is TGCGCCAGCAGCTGGGGGGAGGGGGCGAGGACTGAAGCTTTCTTT. The chain is built from TRBV5-1 and TRBJ1-1, with 7 bases that match TRBD1. The V gene end was trimmed by 3 bases and the J gene end by 5 bases; junction bases not matched to a gene: 10. The V gene's germline CDR1 is SGHRS and CDR2 YFSETQ. This CDR3 has 15 residues. Variable domain in full (rest from reference TRBV5-1 and TRBJ1-1): KAGVTQTPRYLIKTRGQQVTLSCSPISGHRSVSWYQQTPGQGLQFLFEYFSETQRNKGNFPGRFSGRQFSNSRSEMNVSTLELGDSALYLCASSWGEGARTEAFFGQGTRLTVV.

V gene TRBV29-1 combines with J gene TRBJ1-2, with D possibly TRBD1 on 5 matching bases. Trimming took 3 bases from V and 5 from J, leaving 16 bases between them. The germline V gene encodes CDR1 SQVTM and CDR2 ANQGSEA. The CDR3 has 14 residues. CDR3 protein: CSVDDAGIWYGYTF. CDR3 DNA sequence: TGCAGCGTTGATGACGCAGGGATTTGGTATGGCTACACCTTC.

The count of this clone is one. V is TRBV27 and J is TRBJ2-7; 7 bases match TRBD2. The CDR3 has 14 residues. Per the germline V gene, CDR1 is MNHEY and CDR2 is SMNVEV (reference sequence). Trimming cost V 1 base and J 6 bases; bases outside gene matches: 6. The CDR3 protein is CASSLWAGVLEQYF. The CDR3 DNA reads TGTGCCAGCAGTTTATGGGCGGGAGTTCTCGAGCAGTACTTC.

The chain has TRBV19 and TRBJ2-1; 14 bases fit TRBD2. The ends lost 6 bases at V and 14 bases at J; junction bases unmatched: 12. Germline CDR1 is LNHDA and CDR2 is SQIVND (reference sequence). This CDR3 has 15 amino acids. The DNA of the CDR3 is TGTGCCAGTAGCCCTTTTGGGACTAGCGGGAGCGGGGAGTTCTTC. Residues: CASSPFGTSGSGEFF. Drawing the rest from reference TRBV19 and TRBJ2-1, the complete variable domain is DGGITQSPKYLFRKEGQNVTLSCEQNLNHDAMYWYRQDPGQGLRLIYYSQIVNDFQKGDIAEGYSVSREKKESFPLTVTSAQKNPTAFYLCASSPFGTSGSGEFFGPGTRLTVL.

This clone has just one count. The CDR3 DNA is TGCAGCGTCGAGCCAACCGGGACTAGCCTAAAAGAGACCCAGTACTTC. It codes for CSVEPTGTSLKETQYF. The chain carries TRBV29-1 and TRBJ2-5; the match to TRBD2 covers 9 bases. The CDR3 runs to 16 residues. V lost 6 bases, J lost 3 bases, and 14 bases stayed unmatched. CDR1 SQVTM and CDR2 ANQGSEA come from the germline V gene.

V usage is TRBV2 and J usage is TRBJ2-7, with D perhaps matching TRBD1 (7 bases). Per the germline V gene, CDR1 is SNHLY and CDR2 is FYNNEI. The CDR3 length is 15 residues. Trimming stripped 3 bases from V and 6 bases from J, with 18 bases between. The CDR3 sequence is CASSDGGTASREQYF. The DNA of the CDR3 is TGTGCCAGCAGTGATGGGGGGACAGCCTCTCGCGAGCAGTACTTC.

The chain employs TRBV6-1 and TRBJ2-1; D is possibly TRBD1 or TRBD2 (5 bases each). This CDR3 is 15 amino acids long. Trimming cost V 1 base and J 9 bases, with 16 bases left between them. Germline CDR1 MNHNS, CDR2 SASEGT. CDR3 amino acids: CASSEDRGGYVEQFF. The CDR3 DNA is TGTGCCAGCAGTGAAGATAGGGGCGGGTATGTTGAGCAGTTCTTC.